This entry is about one TCR beta chain. This sample was taken from a study of blood T cell repertoires in COVID-19. Study information: Nucleic acid was either cDNA or gDNA, and it came from T cells, B-cell-depleted T cells, or PBMCs.

The assay was immunoSEQ multiplex PCR, and TCRdb's table has in-frame clones only and misses some. The sample has more than 100,000 clones, just over 85% seen once; the top ten hold 0.88%. The CDR3 totals 14 residues. V was pared by 0 bases and J by 5 bases, with 12 bases between. CDR1 is GTSNPN and CDR2 is SVGIG in the germline V gene (reference sequence). Sequenced sample: peripheral blood. This TCR was sampled from a woman aged 45-60 years with active or convalescent COVID-19. The rearrangement joins TRBV30 to TRBJ2-3, with a tentative D call TRBD1 (6 bases). CDR3 sequence (DNA): TGTGCCTGGAGTGTGAAATCAGGGGTAGATACGCAGTATTTT. Its protein product is CAWSVKSGVDTQYF.